These 15 T cell receptor beta chains share one sample of origin, sequenced in a study of blood T cell repertoires in COVID-19. This table comes from immunoSEQ multiplex PCR, and its TCRdb copy is limited to in-frame clones, with some not included. The sample contains about 85,000 clones, roughly 88% of which appear only once. Sequencing used peripheral blood. The receptors were gathered from a woman at least 80 years old with acute or convalescent COVID-19.

The chain employs TRBV7-2 and TRBJ1-5; perhaps TRBD1 as D (5 bases). Germline lookup yields CDR1 SGHTA and CDR2 FQGNSA. V was pared by 5 bases and J by 2 bases, with 19 bases between. The CDR3 runs 17 residues. This chain's CDR3 is CASSALGGGSGNQPQHF. In DNA form, the CDR3 reads TGTGCCAGCAGCGCACTGGGGGGGGGTTCGGGCAATCAGCCCCAGCATTTT.

The V call is TRBV6-2 or TRBV6-3, the J call TRBJ2-3, with 7 bases identical to TRBD2. With 5 bases clipped from V and 0 bases from J, the junction kept 2 bases outside the gene matches. This CDR3 contains 14 residues. Germline values: CDR1 MNHEY, CDR2 SVGEGT. Written as DNA, the CDR3 is TGTGCCAGCAGTCGTAGCGGGAGCACAGATACGCAGTATTTT. Protein product: CASSRSGSTDTQYF.

This clone was counted only a few times. The V gene is TRBV6-1, the J gene TRBJ2-2; 10 nucleotides line up with TRBD1. Looked up from germline, CDR1 is MNHNS and CDR2 is SASEGT. The CDR3 has 16 residues. V was clipped by 4 bases and J by 5 bases; unmatched bases: 7. The CDR3 DNA follows: TGTGCCAGCAGTGTCCGGGACAGGGGTTCGACCGGGGAGCTGTTTTTT. The encoded protein is CASSVRDRGSTGELFF.

This clone has only one observation. V and J are TRBV6-5 and TRBJ1-1; D not resolved. The CDR3 sequence is 13 residues long. Per germline, CDR1 MNHEY and CDR2 SVGAGI. V lost 5 bases to trimming and J lost 6 bases, with 13 bases between them. This CDR3 is CASSPRWASEAFF. The CDR3 DNA reads as TGTGCCAGCAGTCCCCGTTGGGCTTCTGAAGCTTTCTTT.

The rearrangement joins TRBV2 to TRBJ2-5; the match to TRBD2 covers 7 bases. CDR3 length: 15 residues. CDR1 and CDR2 (germline): SNHLY, FYNNEI. V lost 7 bases and J lost 5; bases outside the gene matches: 13. The CDR3 loop reads CASTRSVGGWETQYF. CDR3 nucleotide sequence: TGTGCCAGCACCAGGTCCGTCGGGGGGTGGGAGACCCAGTACTTC.

This chain links TRBV4-1 with TRBJ2-7; D perhaps matches TRBD2 (6 bases). Germline V lookup: CDR1 MGHRA, CDR2 YSYEKL. The CDR3 has 14 residues. Trimming took 4 bases from V and 3 from J, leaving 13 bases between them. Here the CDR3 reads CASSLRDWGYEQYF. CDR3 DNA sequence: TGCGCCAGCAGCCTCCGGGACTGGGGCTACGAGCAGTACTTC.

The chain recombines TRBV5-1 with TRBJ2-7, with TRBD2 matching over 16 bases. CDR1 is SGHRS, CDR2 YFSETQ, per germline. J was trimmed by 0 bases and V by 4 bases; bases with no gene match: 7. The CDR3 spans 18 residues. CDR3 protein: CASSPGLAGGIPSYEQYF. In DNA form, the CDR3 reads TGCGCCAGCAGCCCGGGACTAGCGGGAGGGATTCCCTCCTACGAGCAGTACTTC.

This clone occurred a few times. The V and J genes are TRBV6-5 and TRBJ2-5; TRBD2 matches at 8 bases. In germline, CDR1 is MNHEY, CDR2 SVGAGI. V was clipped by 2 bases and J by 1 base; unmatched bases: 3. There are 15 residues in the CDR3. DNA of the CDR3: TGTGCCAGCAGTTACGGTCTAGCGGGCCAAGAGACCCAGTACTTC. It translates to CASSYGLAGQETQYF.

V is TRBV11-2 and J is TRBJ1-1, with TRBD1 matching 8 bases. Trimming at V came to 5 bases and at J to 0 bases, leaving 8 bases not matched to a gene. CDR1 is SGHAT and CDR2 is FQNNGV in the germline V gene. The CDR3 has 16 amino acids. CDR3 coding DNA: TGTGCCAGCAGCCTTCGGACAGGGCTAATGAACACTGAAGCTTTCTTT. Translating it yields CASSLRTGLMNTEAFF.

This chain connects TRBV5-1 to TRBJ1-1; a weak D match, TRBD1 (5 bases). The V end lost 3 bases, the J end lost 1 base, and 10 bases lay between the germline ends. From germline, CDR1 is SGHRS and CDR2 YFSETQ. This CDR3 has 14 residues. CDR3 protein: CASSYAGGNTEAFF. The CDR3 DNA is TGCGCCAGCAGCTACGCGGGGGGGAACACTGAAGCTTTCTTT.

V usage is TRBV3-1 (or the pseudogene TRBV3-2) and J usage is TRBJ1-1; tentative D call: TRBD1 (6 bases). Per germline, CDR1 LGHDT and CDR2 YNNKEL (reference sequence). Trimming removed 2 bases at V and 6 bases at J, with 10 bases between. The CDR3 totals 13 residues. As DNA, the CDR3 is TGTGCCAGCAGCCAACGGACAGTCGCTGAAGCTTTCTTT. Its protein product is CASSQRTVAEAFF.

The genes are TRBV19 and TRBJ2-1; no reliable D call. In germline, CDR1 is LNHDA, CDR2 SQIVND (reference sequence). The CDR3 sequence is 16 residues long. The V end lost 3 bases, the J end lost 0 bases, and 12 bases lay between the germline ends. The CDR3 DNA is TGTGCCAGTAGTATTGTAAAACAATTCTCCTACAATGAGCAGTTCTTC. Protein: CASSIVKQFSYNEQFF.

The chain is built from TRBV2 and TRBJ1-5; D not certain. Per germline, CDR1 SNHLY and CDR2 FYNNEI. This CDR3 contains 12 residues. Trimming left V 8 bases short and J 2 bases short, with 7 bases between. The CDR3 here is CASRVGNQPQHF. CDR3 bases: TGTGCCAGCCGGGTGGGCAATCAGCCCCAGCATTTT.

The rearrangement links TRBV6-5 to TRBJ1-2; 9 bases align to TRBD1. V shed 6 bases, J shed 3 bases, and the junction held 8 bases outside the gene matches. Per germline, CDR1 MNHEY and CDR2 SVGAGI. CDR3 length: 15 residues. DNA of the CDR3: TGTGCCAGCAGGTCAACAGGGGGCGCCGACTATGGCTACACCTTC. This gives the protein CASRSTGGADYGYTF.

As for this clone: This same CDR3 is encoded by further DNA sequences in the sample. In DNA form, the CDR3 reads TGTGCCAGTAGTAGGGGGCAGGGTTATGGCTACACCTTC. It specifies CASSRGQGYGYTF. The genes are TRBV19 and TRBJ1-2, with D maybe TRBD1 (6 bases). With 4 bases removed from V and 5 bases from J, the gap between germline ends came to 11 bases. Germline V gives CDR1 LNHDA, CDR2 SQIVND (reference sequence). The CDR3 loop spans 13 amino acids. Complete variable domain (other parts from reference TRBV19 and TRBJ1-2): DGGITQSPKYLFRKEGQNVTLSCEQNLNHDAMYWYRQDPGQGLRLIYYSQIVNDFQKGDIAEGYSVSREKKESFPLTVTSAQKNPTAFYLCASSRGQGYGYTFGSGTRLTVV.